The clone carrying this T cell receptor beta chain was seen repeatedly, ten times or more. Its target is not known. With 3 bases removed from V and 6 bases from J, the gap between germline ends came to 10 bases. CDR3 length equals 13 residues. The germline gives CDR1 SGDLS, CDR2 YYNGEE. As for the cDNA, it was generated by 5'RACE with 10-nucleotide random UMIs. In each sequencing run, over 200 million TCR-beta sequences were generated from 15-18 subjects. TCRdb called the 5' RACE reads again in MiXCR, with one record for every CDR3 protein. The sample contains about 50,000 distinct CDR3 sequences, over 5.5% of which appear only once. This sample was taken from a study of neurological immune-mediated disorders. Study-level results: Among expanded clones, no CDR3 amino acid sequences were shared across subjects, a pattern suggesting private repertoires in all groups.

The study built sorted libraries from 1 million CD4+ or CD8+ T cells. This TCR was sampled from a woman aged 18 to 35 with multiple sclerosis. The sample was CD4+ T cells from blood. J is TRBJ2-1 and V is TRBV9, with D uncertain. CDR3: CASSGLRANEQFF. The CDR3 DNA sequence: TGTGCCAGCAGCGGACTTCGAGCCAATGAGCAGTTCTTC.